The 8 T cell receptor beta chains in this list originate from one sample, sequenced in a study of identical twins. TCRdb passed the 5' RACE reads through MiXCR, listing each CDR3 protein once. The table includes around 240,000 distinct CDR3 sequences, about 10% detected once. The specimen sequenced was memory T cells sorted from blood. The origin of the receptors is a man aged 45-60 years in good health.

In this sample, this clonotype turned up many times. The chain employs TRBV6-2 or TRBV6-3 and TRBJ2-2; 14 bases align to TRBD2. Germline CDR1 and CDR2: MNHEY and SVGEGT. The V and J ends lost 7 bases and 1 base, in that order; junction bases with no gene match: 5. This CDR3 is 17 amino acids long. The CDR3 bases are TGTGCCAGCAAAGTCGGGACTAGCGGGAGGAACACCGGGGAGCTGTTTTTT. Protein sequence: CASKVGTSGRNTGELFF.

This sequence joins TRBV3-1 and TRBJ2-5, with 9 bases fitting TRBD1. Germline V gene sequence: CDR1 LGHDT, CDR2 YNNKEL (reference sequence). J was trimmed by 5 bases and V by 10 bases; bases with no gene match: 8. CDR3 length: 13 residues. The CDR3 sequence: CATGTGKWETQYF. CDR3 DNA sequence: TGTGCCACAGGGACAGGGAAATGGGAGACCCAGTACTTC.

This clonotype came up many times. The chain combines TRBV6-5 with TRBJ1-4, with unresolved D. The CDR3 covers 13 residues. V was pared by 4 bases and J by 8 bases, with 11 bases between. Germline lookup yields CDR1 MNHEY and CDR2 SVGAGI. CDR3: CASSSNSGEKLFF. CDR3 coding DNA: TGTGCCAGCAGTTCAAACAGTGGGGAAAAACTGTTTTTT.

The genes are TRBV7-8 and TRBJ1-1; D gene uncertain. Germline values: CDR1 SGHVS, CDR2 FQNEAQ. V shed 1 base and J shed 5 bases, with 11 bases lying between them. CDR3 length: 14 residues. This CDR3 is CASSLVEARTEAFF. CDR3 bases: TGTGCCAGCAGCTTAGTTGAGGCCAGAACTGAAGCTTTCTTT.

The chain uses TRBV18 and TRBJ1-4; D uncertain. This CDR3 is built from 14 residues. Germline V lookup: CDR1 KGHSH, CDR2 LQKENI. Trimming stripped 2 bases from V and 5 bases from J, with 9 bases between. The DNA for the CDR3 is TGTGCCAGCTCACCATACGAACACAATGAAAAACTGTTTTTT. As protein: CASSPYEHNEKLFF.

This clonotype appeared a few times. The CDR3 protein is CASRALATKIIGNEQFF. The CDR3 coding sequence is TGTGCCAGCAGAGCGCTAGCGACGAAGATCATAGGGAATGAGCAGTTCTTC. V usage is TRBV7-9 and J usage is TRBJ2-1; D perhaps matches TRBD2 (6 bases). The CDR3 spans 17 residues. V was cut by 6 bases and J by 7 bases, with 25 bases left in between. Per germline, CDR1 SEHNR and CDR2 FQNEAQ (reference sequence).

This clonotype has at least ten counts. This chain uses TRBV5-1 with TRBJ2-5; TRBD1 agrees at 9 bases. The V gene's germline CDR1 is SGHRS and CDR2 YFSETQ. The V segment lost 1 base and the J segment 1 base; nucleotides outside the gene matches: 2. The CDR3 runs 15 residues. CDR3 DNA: TGCGCCAGCAGCTTGACAGGGGGCATCCAAGAGACCCAGTACTTC. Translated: CASSLTGGIQETQYF.

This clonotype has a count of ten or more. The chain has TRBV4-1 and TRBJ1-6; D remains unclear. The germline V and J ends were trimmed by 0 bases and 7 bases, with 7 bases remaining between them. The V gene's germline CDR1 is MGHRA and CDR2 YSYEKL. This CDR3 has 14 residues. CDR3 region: CASSQDSPNSPLHF. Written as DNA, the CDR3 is TGCGCCAGCAGCCAAGACTCTCCCAATTCACCCCTCCACTTT.